This entry concerns a single T cell receptor (beta chain). What it binds is unknown. This specimen belongs to a study of T cell responses to AZD1222 COVID-19 vaccine. Notes on the study in general: Distributed over spike, vaccine-associated CD4 TCRs predominated at 160-218 and 743-854. Repertoires in all cases were sampled only once the peak T cell response had passed. In a largely white British group with more females than males, clonal diversity was possibly underestimated.

Clones were sequenced by immunoSEQ multiplex PCR, and TCRdb holds only the in-frame ones, with some missing. Of some 190,000 clones listed, about nine tenths are singletons. The germline CDR1 and CDR2 sequences are MNHNS and SASEGT. Trimming stripped 1 base from V and 3 bases from J, with 9 bases between. The CDR3 spans 14 residues. This receptor was obtained from an adult who received the AZD1222 COVID-19 vaccine. The material sequenced was peripheral blood, taken 28 days after the second AZD1222 dose. This chain connects TRBV6-1 to TRBJ1-1, with D unresolved. The CDR3 sequence: CASSEGVSYTEAFF. The CDR3 bases are TGTGCCAGCAGTGAAGGCGTAAGTTACACTGAAGCTTTCTTT.